This T cell receptor (beta chain) came from a study of T-cell reconstitution after alpha-beta-depleted transplantation in children. The library targeted TCRbeta and was prepared with unique molecular identifiers. TCRdb processed the PCR reads anew with MiXCR; each CDR3 protein has one entry. This repertoire shows about 500,000 distinct CDR3 sequences, 30% to 35% found once; its top ten account for around 2.4%. There are 15 residues in the CDR3. From germline, CDR1 is KGHSH and CDR2 LQKENI. J lost 5 bases, V lost 4 bases, and 7 bases had no gene match. The V gene is TRBV18, the J gene TRBJ2-1; 8 nucleotides agree with TRBD1. The sample in question was PBMCs from the stem cell graft donor, obtained from the stem cell graft. The source is a human donor who donated a stem cell graft to a child with aplastic anemia. The CDR3 DNA is TGTGCCAGCTCACGAGGACAGGGAGGAGACAATGAGCAGTTCTTC. This gives the protein CASSRGQGGDNEQFF.